This T cell receptor beta chain was identified during a study of blood T cell repertoires in COVID-19. Seattle patients were enrolled during active infection and followed longitudinally. Study processing details: Amplification with reference gene primers provided the estimates of nucleated cell counts. Data came from immunoSEQ multiplex PCR; TCRdb stores just in-frame clones and leaves some out. The V and J calls and the clone size are those of that table, but D and trimming were determined from the DNA. The data hold around 440,000 clones, with approximately 90% observed a single time. The V end was cut by 5 bases, the J end by 0 bases, with 6 bases between. The CDR3 consists of 13 residues. Per the germline V gene, CDR1 is LGHNT and CDR2 is FRNRAP.

The specimen was peripheral blood. The source of this sequence is a woman aged 45-65 years with COVID-19, enrolled during active disease. The rearrangement links TRBV12-5 to TRBJ2-3; the D is unclear. The CDR3 sequence is CASGPSSTDTQYF. CDR3 nucleotides: TGTGCTAGTGGTCCGTCTAGCACAGATACGCAGTATTTT.